What follows is one TCR beta chain and its context. Its antigen remains unidentified. Base qualities were left out, and no much larger clone turns up one base away. Whole blood was collected in K2EDTA tubes by collaborating institutions according to the institutions' own protocols. For TCRbeta analysis, collaborators shipped samples as frozen whole blood, isolated PBMCs, or DNA extracted from either of those sample types. These data originate in a study of blood T cell repertoires in COVID-19 (dated by TCRdb to 2020 to 2022). Regarding the research as a whole: Samples covering the acute and convalescent phases of COVID-19 were provided by collaborators in the United States, Italy and Spain. The material from the prospective study consisted of cDNA or gDNA derived from T cells, B-cell-depleted T cells, or PBMCs. Deeply sampled blood TCRbeta repertoires from subjects exposed to, actively infected with, or recovered from COVID-19 were included in the dataset. The repertoires were made available in a free public database intended to serve as a resource for research on the immune response to SARS-CoV-2. The samples were drawn from two sources: the first 160 participants of the ongoing ImmuneRACE study, and fewer than 1,500 subjects contributed by 6 global collaborators. Nearly every sample came with metadata listing a de-identified subject ID, COVID-19 status, age in years and sex. Where available, HLA class I and class II types were taken from metadata supplied by the sample provider and were not determined by assay-based typing.

The CDR3 sequence holds 16 residues, the cysteine and phenylalanine included. CDR3 DNA is the only sequence kept; it has 48 bases, read in frame from the first base. V is cut back by 5 bases and J by 4 bases, with 11 bases in the junction unmatched. Taken from the germline V gene (reference sequence), the CDR1 and CDR2 loops are MNHNY and SVGAGI. Here is what the overall study found, with its caveats: Clinical and demographic metadata were provided uncurated, with the amount varying by source and participant.

The immunoSEQ Assay, a bias-controlled multiplex PCR, was used to amplify TCRbeta CDR3 regions from genomic DNA. The authors processed their data as follows. The number of nucleated cells in each sample was estimated from the amplification of reference gene primers within the assay. To quantify the absolute abundance of each unique TCRbeta CDR3 rearrangement, sequence reads were collapsed and filtered. Productive Simpson clonality was computed per sample as the square root of Simpson's diversity index over productive rearrangements. Imported from immuneACCESS, the table was reduced by TCRdb to in-frame sequences with V and J called. These copies leave out some clones; in studies compared against another copy, an unresolved V gene accounts for under half, and the cause of the remainder is not known. The V and J calls and clone size are taken from that table; D and trimming were inferred from the DNA. Counted in this sample were roughly 22,000 clones; under 95% of them appeared once. Together, the top ten hold 30% to 40% of the sample.

The chain uses TRBV6-6 and TRBJ2-3, with 8 junctional bases fitting TRBD2. The receptor's source is a man in his 70s with active COVID-19. Sequencing was carried out using peripheral blood. The bases read TGTGCCAGCAGTCCCCGGCCTAGCGGGTTGGCAGATACGCAGTATTTT. Its translation is CASSPRPSGLADTQYF.